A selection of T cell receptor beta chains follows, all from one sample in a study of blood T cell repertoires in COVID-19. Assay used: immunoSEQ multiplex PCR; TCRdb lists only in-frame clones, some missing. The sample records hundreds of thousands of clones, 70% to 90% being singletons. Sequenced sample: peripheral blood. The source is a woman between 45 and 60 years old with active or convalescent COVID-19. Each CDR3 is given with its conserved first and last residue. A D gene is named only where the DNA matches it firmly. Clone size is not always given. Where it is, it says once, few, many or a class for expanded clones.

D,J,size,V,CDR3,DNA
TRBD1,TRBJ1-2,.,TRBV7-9,CASRATGGSYGYTF,TGTGCCAGCAGAGCGACAGGGGGGAGCTATGGCTACACCTTC
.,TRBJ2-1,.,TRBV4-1,CASSQDTLAYNEQFF,TGCGCCAGCAGCCAAGATACCCTAGCCTACAATGAGCAGTTCTTC
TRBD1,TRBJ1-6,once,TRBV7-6,CASSQTPGRDRGTSPLHF,TGTGCCAGCAGCCAAACACCGGGACGGGACAGGGGAACTTCACCCCTCCACTTT
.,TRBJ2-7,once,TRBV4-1,CASSQDGGSQYF,TGCGCCAGCAGCCAAGATGGGGGCAGCCAGTACTTC
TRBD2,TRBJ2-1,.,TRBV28,CASRGAGGEPREQFF,TGTGCCAGCAGGGGAGCGGGAGGGGAACCTCGCGAGCAGTTCTTC
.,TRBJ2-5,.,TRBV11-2,CASSLLGRVQETQYF,TGTGCCAGCAGCCTTCTAGGCAGAGTCCAAGAGACCCAGTACTTC
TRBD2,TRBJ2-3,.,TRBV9,CASSASGSSDTQYF,TGTGCCAGCAGCGCTAGCGGGAGCAGCGATACGCAGTATTTT
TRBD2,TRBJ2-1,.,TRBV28,CASSLGGRAFEQFF,TGTGCCAGCAGTTTAGGCGGGAGGGCCTTTGAGCAGTTCTTC
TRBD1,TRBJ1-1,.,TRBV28,CASSLEDRGGWGTEAFF,TGTGCCAGCAGTTTAGAGGACAGGGGAGGATGGGGCACTGAAGCTTTCTTT
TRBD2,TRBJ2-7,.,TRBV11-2,CASSSPRGAKYSYEQYF,TGTGCCAGCAGCTCCCCGCGGGGGGCGAAATACTCCTACGAGCAGTACTTC
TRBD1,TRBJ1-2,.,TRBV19,CASQGQGGINYGYTF,TGTGCCAGCCAGGGACAGGGCGGGATCAACTATGGCTACACCTTC
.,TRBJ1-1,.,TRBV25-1,CASSDPWGGEAFF,TGTGCCAGCAGTGACCCCTGGGGGGGCGAAGCTTTCTTT
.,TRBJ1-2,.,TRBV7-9,CASTGQNDGYTF,TGTGCCAGCACCGGGCAGAATGATGGCTACACCTTC
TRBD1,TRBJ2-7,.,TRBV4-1,CASSQNRDRKAYEQYF,TGCGCCAGCAGCCAGAACCGGGACAGGAAAGCCTACGAGCAGTACTTC
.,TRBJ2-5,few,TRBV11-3,CASSRTAQETQYF,TGTGCCAGCAGCAGGACAGCCCAAGAGACCCAGTACTTC
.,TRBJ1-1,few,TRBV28,CASRVGGDHTEAFF,TGTGCCAGCAGAGTCGGGGGGGATCACACTGAAGCTTTCTTT
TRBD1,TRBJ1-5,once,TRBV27,CASSVDRGSNQPQHF,TGTGCCAGCAGTGTCGACAGGGGTAGCAATCAGCCCCAGCATTTT
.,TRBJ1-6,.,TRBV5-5,CASSLHGAPNSPLHF,TGTGCCAGCAGCTTACATGGGGCTCCTAATTCACCCCTCCACTTT
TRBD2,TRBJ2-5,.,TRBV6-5,CASRHGAGLQETQYF,TGTGCCAGCAGGCATGGAGCGGGACTCCAAGAGACCCAGTACTTC
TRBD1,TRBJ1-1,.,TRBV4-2,CASRPTSTGAGGAFF,TGTGCCAGCAGACCGACCTCAACAGGGGCAGGTGGGGCTTTCTTT
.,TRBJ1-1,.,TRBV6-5,CASSYSGAVYTEAFF,TGTGCCAGCAGTTACTCAGGAGCTGTTTACACTGAAGCTTTCTTT
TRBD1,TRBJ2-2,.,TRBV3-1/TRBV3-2,CASSHGQGPNTGELFF,TGTGCCAGCAGCCATGGACAGGGTCCGAACACCGGGGAGCTGTTTTTT
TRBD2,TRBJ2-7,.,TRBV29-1,CSVEGLAGGPFYEQYF,TGCAGCGTTGAGGGACTAGCGGGAGGGCCGTTTTACGAGCAGTACTTC
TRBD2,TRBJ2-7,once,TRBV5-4,CASSLGLAGTYEQYF,TGTGCCAGCAGCTTGGGGCTAGCGGGAACCTACGAGCAGTACTTC
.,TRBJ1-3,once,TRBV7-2,CASTGGISGNTIYF,TGTGCCAGCACCGGGGGTATCTCTGGAAACACCATATATTTT
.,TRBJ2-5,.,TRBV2,CAGSGSGETQYF,TGTGCCGGGTCCGGGTCCGGGGAGACCCAGTACTTC
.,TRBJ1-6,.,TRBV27,CASSLGSRGGSPLHF,TGTGCCAGCAGTTTAGGGTCCAGGGGCGGCTCACCCCTCCACTTT
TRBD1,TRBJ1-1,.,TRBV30,CAWSGWSDRGRNTEAFF,TGTGCCTGGAGTGGTTGGAGCGACAGGGGCAGAAACACTGAAGCTTTCTTT
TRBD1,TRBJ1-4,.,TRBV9,CASSATGEANEKLFF,TGTGCCAGCAGCGCCACAGGGGAAGCTAATGAAAAACTGTTTTTT
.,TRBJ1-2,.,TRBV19,CASRSGHPSFGYTF,TGTGCCAGTAGGTCAGGACACCCATCCTTCGGCTACACCTTC
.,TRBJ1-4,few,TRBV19,CASSIIMKREKLFF,TGTGCCAGTAGTATTATAATGAAGCGCGAAAAACTGTTTTTT
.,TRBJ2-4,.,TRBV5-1,CASSLGGTRVQNIQYF,TGCGCCAGCAGCTTGGGCGGCACCCGAGTCCAAAACATTCAGTACTTC
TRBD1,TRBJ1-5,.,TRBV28,CASSLRVAGGYQPQHF,TGTGCCAGCAGTTTAAGGGTGGCAGGGGGCTACCAGCCCCAGCATTTT
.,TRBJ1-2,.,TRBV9,CASSRPGRVAGYTF,TGTGCCAGCAGCCGACCGGGCAGGGTGGCTGGCTACACCTTC
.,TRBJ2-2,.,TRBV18,CASSPPINTGELFF,TGTGCCAGCTCACCGCCTATCAACACCGGGGAGCTGTTTTTT
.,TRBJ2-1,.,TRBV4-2,CASSTQQRGSVEFF,TGTGCCAGCAGCACCCAACAACGGGGGTCGGTAGAGTTCTTC
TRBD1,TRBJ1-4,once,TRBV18,CASSPLGGQGDEKLFF,TGTGCCAGCTCACCATTGGGCGGACAGGGGGATGAAAAACTGTTTTTT
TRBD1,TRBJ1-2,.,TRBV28,CASTPGQGGHYGYTF,TGTGCCAGCACCCCGGGACAGGGGGGGCACTATGGCTACACCTTC
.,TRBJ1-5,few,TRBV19,CASSVAGRTNQPQHF,TGTGCCAGTAGTGTGGCAGGGAGGACGAATCAGCCCCAGCATTTT
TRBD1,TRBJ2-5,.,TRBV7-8,CASSRDRAQQETQYF,TGTGCCAGCAGCCGCGACAGGGCCCAACAAGAGACCCAGTACTTC
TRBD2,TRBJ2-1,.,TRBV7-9,CASSLPPLTSGRYNEQFF,TGTGCCAGCAGCTTACCCCCACTCACTAGCGGGAGGTACAATGAGCAGTTCTTC
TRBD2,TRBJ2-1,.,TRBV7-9,CASSVGSGSKYEQFF,TGTGCCAGCAGCGTGGGCAGCGGGAGTAAGTATGAGCAGTTCTTC
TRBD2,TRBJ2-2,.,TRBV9,CASSDLAGANTGELFF,TGTGCCAGCAGCGATCTAGCGGGGGCGAACACCGGGGAGCTGTTTTTT
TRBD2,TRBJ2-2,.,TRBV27,CASSGLAGGELFF,TGTGCCAGCAGTGGACTAGCCGGCGGGGAGCTGTTTTTT
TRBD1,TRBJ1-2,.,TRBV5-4,CASSLGDRGPDGYTF,TGTGCCAGCAGCTTGGGAGACAGGGGGCCGGATGGCTACACCTTC
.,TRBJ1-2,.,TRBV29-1,CSVGRGGNYGYTF,TGCAGCGTTGGGAGGGGTGGTAACTATGGCTACACCTTC
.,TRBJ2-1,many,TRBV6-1,CASSEITGVYNEQFF,TGTGCCAGCAGTGAAATAACGGGAGTCTACAATGAGCAGTTCTTC
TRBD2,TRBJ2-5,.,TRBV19,CASSTPRGGEETQYF,TGTGCCAGTAGTACTCCCCGGGGGGGGGAGGAGACCCAGTACTTC